This entry is about one TCR beta chain. These data come from a study of cytomegalovirus exposure and HLA in healthy donors. PCR primers comprised 60 Vbeta and 13 Jbeta primers. Assay used: immunoSEQ multiplex PCR; TCRdb lists only in-frame clones, some missing. Of about 160,000 clones in the sample, roughly 82% are singletons; the top ten hold roughly 1.6%. The CDR3 totals 12 residues. Trimming took 5 bases from V and 3 from J, leaving 5 bases between them. Germline V gene data show CDR1 as MNHEY and CDR2 as SMNVEV (reference sequence). Sequenced: PBMCs. This receptor was taken from a girl between 5 and 17 years old in good health and CMV-seropositive. The chain combines TRBV27 with TRBJ1-5; D is unclear. The CDR3 region has the DNA TGTGCCAGCAGTCCCCTCAATCAGCCCCAGCATTTT. Protein: CASSPLNQPQHF.